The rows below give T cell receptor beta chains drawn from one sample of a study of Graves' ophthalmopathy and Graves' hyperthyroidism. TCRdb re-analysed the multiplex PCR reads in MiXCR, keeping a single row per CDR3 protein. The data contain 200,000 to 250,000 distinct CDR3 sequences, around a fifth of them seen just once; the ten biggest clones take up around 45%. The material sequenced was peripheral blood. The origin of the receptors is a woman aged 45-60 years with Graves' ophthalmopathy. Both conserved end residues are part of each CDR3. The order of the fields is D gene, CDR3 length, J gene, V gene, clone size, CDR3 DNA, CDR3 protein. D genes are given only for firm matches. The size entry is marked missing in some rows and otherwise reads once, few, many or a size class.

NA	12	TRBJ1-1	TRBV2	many	TGTGCCAGCAGTGCCGAGTACACTGAAGCTTTCTTT	CASSAEYTEAFF
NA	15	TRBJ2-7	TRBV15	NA	TGTGCCACCAGCAGAGATGGGAGCAGAGACTACGAGCAGTACTTC	CATSRDGSRDYEQYF
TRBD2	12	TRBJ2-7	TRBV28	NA	TGTGCCAGCTCTCGGGGGGGCCCCGAGCAGTACTTC	CASSRGGPEQYF
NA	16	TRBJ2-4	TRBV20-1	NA	TGCAGTGCTAGTGGACACCCACCCCTAGCCAAAAACATTCAGTACTTC	CSASGHPPLAKNIQYF
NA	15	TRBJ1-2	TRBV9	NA	TGTGCCAGCAGCGTAGATCGCGGGTTGAGCGGCGGCTACACCTTC	CASSVDRGLSGGYTF
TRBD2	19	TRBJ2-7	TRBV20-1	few	TGCAGTGCTGAGGCTCAGGAGCGGGAGGGGACTACCACTAACTACGAGCAGTACTTC	CSAEAQEREGTTTNYEQYF
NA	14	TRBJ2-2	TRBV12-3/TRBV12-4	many	TGTGCCAGCAGGACCGGGACATCCACCGGGGAGCTGTTTTTT	CASRTGTSTGELFF
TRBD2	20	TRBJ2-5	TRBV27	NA	TGTGCCAGCAGTCCTTACCCCGGACTAGCGGGAGGGCCCTCGAGAGAGACCCAGTACTTC	CASSPYPGLAGGPSRETQYF
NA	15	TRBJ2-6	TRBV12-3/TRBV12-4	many	TGTGCCAGCAACCCCACAATATCTGGGGCCAACGTCCTGACTTTC	CASNPTISGANVLTF
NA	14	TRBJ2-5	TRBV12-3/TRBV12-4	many	TGTGCCAGCAGTTTGAGAGGAATCCGAGAGACCCAGTACTTC	CASSLRGIRETQYF
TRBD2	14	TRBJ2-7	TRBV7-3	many	TGTGCCAGCATCGTAGCGGGAGGGCCTTACGAGCAGTACTTC	CASIVAGGPYEQYF
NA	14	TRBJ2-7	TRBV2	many	TGTGCCAGCCTACCGCCCGGTAATCGGTACGAGCAGTACTTC	CASLPPGNRYEQYF
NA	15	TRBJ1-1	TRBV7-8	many	TGTGCCAGCAGCTTAGCGGGGACGGGGGGCACTGAAGCTTTCTTT	CASSLAGTGGTEAFF
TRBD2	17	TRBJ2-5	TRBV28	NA	TGTGCCAGCAGTTTAAGACTAGCGGGAGTCGGGATAGAGACCCAGTACTTC	CASSLRLAGVGIETQYF
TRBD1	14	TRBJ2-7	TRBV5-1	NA	TGCGCCAGCAGCATCCTAGGGGGCGCAAACGAGCAGTACTTC	CASSILGGANEQYF
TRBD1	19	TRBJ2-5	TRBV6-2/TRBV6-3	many	TGTGCCAGCAGTCTTCAAAGTCCCGGGACAGGGGGCGGATGGGAGACCCAGTACTTC	CASSLQSPGTGGGWETQYF
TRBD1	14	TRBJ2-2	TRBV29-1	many	TGCAGCGTTGGACAGGGAGACAAGACCGGGGAGCTGTTTTTT	CSVGQGDKTGELFF
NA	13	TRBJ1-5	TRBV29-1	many	TGCAGCGTTGGGGAGGGTGGCGATCAGCCCCAGCATTTT	CSVGEGGDQPQHF
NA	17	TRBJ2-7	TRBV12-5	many	TGTGCTAGTGGTTACGGCTCCGGGACATGGTCCTCCTACGAGCAGTACTTC	CASGYGSGTWSSYEQYF
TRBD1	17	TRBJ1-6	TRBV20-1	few	TGCAGTGCTAGAGGTCTCGACAGGGGGGCCCATAATTCACCCCTCCACTTT	CSARGLDRGAHNSPLHF
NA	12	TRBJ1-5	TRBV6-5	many	TGTGCCAATGATAATAGCAATCAGCCCCAGCATTTT	CANDNSNQPQHF
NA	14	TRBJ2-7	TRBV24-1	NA	TGTGCCACCAGTGGGACTCCCCCGACCTACGAGCAGTACTTC	CATSGTPPTYEQYF
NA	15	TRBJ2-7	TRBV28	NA	TGTTCCAGCAGTTTACAGGGACAAGGGTTATACGAGCAGTACTTC	CSSSLQGQGLYEQYF
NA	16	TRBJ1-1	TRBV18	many	TGTGCCAGCTCACCCTCAAAGCAGGGGACGAACACTGAAGCTTTCTTT	CASSPSKQGTNTEAFF
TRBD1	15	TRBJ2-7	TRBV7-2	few	TGTGCCAGCAGGAATCCTGGAGGCGCCAGGGGGGAGCAGTACTTC	CASRNPGGARGEQYF
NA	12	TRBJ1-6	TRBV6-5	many	TGTGCCAGCGGAACGGGGAATTCACCCCTCCACTTT	CASGTGNSPLHF
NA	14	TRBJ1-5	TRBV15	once	TGTGCCACCTCCCAGGGAGGAAGCAATCAGCCCCAGCATTTT	CATSQGGSNQPQHF
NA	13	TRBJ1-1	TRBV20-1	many	TGCAGTGGCCCTCCAAGGGGGATCGGGGACGCTTTCTTT	CSGPPRGIGDAFF
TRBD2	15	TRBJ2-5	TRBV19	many	TGTGCCAGTTCCCAGGGACTAGCGGGAGGCGAGACCCAGTACTTC	CASSQGLAGGETQYF
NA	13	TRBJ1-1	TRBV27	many	TGTGCCAGCAGTTTATATGGGGACACTGAAGCTTTCTTT	CASSLYGDTEAFF
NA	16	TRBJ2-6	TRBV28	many	TGTGCCAGCAGTTCCCCTGCCCACTCTGGGGCCAACGTCCTGACTTTC	CASSSPAHSGANVLTF
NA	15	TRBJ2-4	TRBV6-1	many	TGTGCCAGCAGTGAATCGCAGGGGGGGAAAAACATTCAGTACTTC	CASSESQGGKNIQYF